The T cell receptor (beta chain) described here comes from a study of OX40 agonist ivuxolimab in advanced cancers. Study outcomes and limitations: Some nonresponders also had low normalized T-cell clonal expansion.

Using immunoSEQ multiplex PCR, the repertoire was profiled, and TCRdb retains in-frame clones only, with some absent. The sample lists approximately 64,000 clones, roughly 88% seen once, with under 3.5% in the top ten. With respect to this clone: Its specificity is not known.

J lost 5 bases, V lost 7 bases, and 7 bases had no gene match. Germline V gene data show CDR1 as SQVTM and CDR2 as ANQGSEA. The CDR3 consists of 12 residues. The chain employs TRBV29-1 and TRBJ2-5; 7 bases match TRBD2. The receptor comes from an adult with an advanced solid tumor such as melanoma, head and neck, liver or kidney cancer. Here the sequenced sample was CD4+ or CD8+ T cells sorted from blood, taken in a trial of the OX40 agonist ivuxolimab. The CDR3 here is CSATGLGETQYF. In DNA, the CDR3 is TGCAGCGCAACCGGACTAGGGGAGACCCAGTACTTC.